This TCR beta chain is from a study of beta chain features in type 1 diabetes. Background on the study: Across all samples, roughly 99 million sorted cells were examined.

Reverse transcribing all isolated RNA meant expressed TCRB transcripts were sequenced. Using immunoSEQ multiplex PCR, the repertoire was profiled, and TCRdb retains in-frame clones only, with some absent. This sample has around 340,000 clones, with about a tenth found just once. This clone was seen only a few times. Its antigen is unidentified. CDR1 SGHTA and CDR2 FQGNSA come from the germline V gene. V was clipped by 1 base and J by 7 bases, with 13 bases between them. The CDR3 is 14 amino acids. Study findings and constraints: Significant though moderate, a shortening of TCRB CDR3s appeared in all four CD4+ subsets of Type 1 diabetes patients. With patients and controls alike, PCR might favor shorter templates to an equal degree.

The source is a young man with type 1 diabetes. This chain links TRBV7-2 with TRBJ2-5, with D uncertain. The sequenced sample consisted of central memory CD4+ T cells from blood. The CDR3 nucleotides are TGTGCCAGCAGCTTAGAAGCAGTTTCGGGGACCCAGTACTTC. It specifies CASSLEAVSGTQYF.